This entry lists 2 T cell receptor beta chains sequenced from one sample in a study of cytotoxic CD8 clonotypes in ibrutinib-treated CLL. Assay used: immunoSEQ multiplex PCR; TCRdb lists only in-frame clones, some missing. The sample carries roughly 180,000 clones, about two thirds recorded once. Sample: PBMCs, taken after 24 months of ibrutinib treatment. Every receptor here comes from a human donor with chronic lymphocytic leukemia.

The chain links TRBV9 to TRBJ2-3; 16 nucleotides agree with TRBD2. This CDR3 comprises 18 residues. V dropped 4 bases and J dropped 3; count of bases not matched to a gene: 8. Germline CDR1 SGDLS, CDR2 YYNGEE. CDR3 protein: CASSPGLAGGPGTDTQYF. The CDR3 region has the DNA TGTGCCAGCAGCCCGGGACTAGCGGGAGGGCCGGGGACAGATACGCAGTATTTT.

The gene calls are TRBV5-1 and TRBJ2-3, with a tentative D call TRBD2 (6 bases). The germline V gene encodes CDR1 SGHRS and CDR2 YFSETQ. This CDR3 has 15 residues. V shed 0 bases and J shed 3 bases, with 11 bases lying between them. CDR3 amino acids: CASSLAEGFTDTQYF. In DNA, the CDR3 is TGCGCCAGCAGCTTGGCGGAGGGGTTTACAGATACGCAGTATTTT.